The 20 T cell receptor beta chains listed next were all sequenced from one sample in a study of blood T cell repertoires in COVID-19. Only in-frame clones appear in the TCRdb table, and some are missing; sequencing was by immunoSEQ multiplex PCR. The table shows fewer than 250,000 clones, with around four fifths occurring only once. Sequenced sample: peripheral blood. The receptors here all came from a woman in her seventies with active or convalescent COVID-19.

The V call is TRBV7-6, the J call TRBJ2-6, with 10 bases identical to TRBD1. This CDR3 has 18 amino acids. J lost 3 bases, V lost 1 base, and 6 bases had no gene match. Germline V gene sequence: CDR1 SGHVS, CDR2 FNYEAQ. The CDR3 protein is CASSLGDRGHIGANVLTF. The CDR3 DNA reads as TGTGCCAGCAGCTTAGGAGACAGGGGGCATATTGGGGCCAACGTCCTGACTTTC.

The gene calls are TRBV10-3 and TRBJ1-1; TRBD1 agrees at 11 bases. Germline CDR1 is ENHRY and CDR2 is SYGVKD. The CDR3 is 14 amino acids. After removal of 6 bases from V and 3 bases from J, the junction contained 3 bases not matched to a gene. The CDR3: CAIRRGQGDTEAFF. The DNA for the CDR3 is TGTGCCATCAGAAGGGGACAGGGGGACACTGAAGCTTTCTTT.

DNA of the CDR3: TGTGCCAGCAGCCCCGGGACTACCGATTACAATGAGCAGTTCTTC. Translation: CASSPGTTDYNEQFF. The rearrangement uses TRBV5-4 and TRBJ2-1, with 7 bases identical to TRBD2. The CDR3 loop spans 15 amino acids. Germline loops: CDR1 SGHNT, CDR2 YYREEE (reference sequence). The ends lost 4 bases at V and 4 bases at J; junction bases unmatched: 8.

In its sample, this clone was seen once. The chain has TRBV28 and TRBJ2-5, with a weak D call TRBD1 (6 bases). Germline-derived CDR1 and CDR2 are MDHEN and SYDVKM. The germline V and J ends were trimmed by 5 bases and 5 bases, with 21 bases remaining between them. The CDR3 is 16 amino acids. The CDR3 is CASSPDRISSRETQYF. Here the CDR3 DNA reads TGTGCCAGCAGTCCAGACAGGATCTCGAGCCGGGAGACCCAGTACTTC.

In this sample, this clone turned up once. Other DNA sequences in the same sample also yield this CDR3. The chain has TRBV5-1 and TRBJ1-1; D perhaps matches TRBD1 (5 bases). The germline V and J ends were trimmed by 0 bases and 5 bases, with 14 bases remaining between them. Germline lookup yields CDR1 SGHRS and CDR2 YFSETQ. The CDR3 spans 15 residues. CDR3: CASSLGLQGGTEAFF. CDR3 nucleotides: TGCGCCAGCAGCTTGGGGTTGCAGGGTGGGACTGAAGCTTTCTTT.

The J gene is TRBJ2-1, the V gene TRBV18; D possibly corresponds to TRBD1 (6 bases). CDR1 is KGHSH, CDR2 LQKENI, per germline. Trimming shortened V by 4 bases and J by 5 bases, and 15 bases separated the two germline ends. The CDR3 sequence is 15 residues long. CDR3 in amino acids: CASSLTTGRDNEQFF. The DNA of the CDR3 is TGTGCCAGCTCACTCACGACAGGACGTGACAATGAGCAGTTCTTC. The full variable domain, completed using reference TRBV18 and TRBJ2-1, is NAGVMQNPRHLVRRRGQEARLRCSPMKGHSHVYWYRQLPEEGLKFMVYLQKENIIDESGMPKERFSAEFPKEGPSILRIQQVVRGDSAAYFCASSLTTGRDNEQFFGPGTRLTVL.

The sample holds a few counts of this clone. This sequence joins TRBV7-6 and TRBJ1-4; TRBD1 matches at 11 bases. The CDR3 contains 14 residues. CDR1 is SGHVS and CDR2 is FNYEAQ in the germline V gene. J was trimmed by 8 bases and V by 5 bases; bases with no gene match: 4. The CDR3: CASSPDRGQEKLFF. The CDR3 DNA follows: TGTGCCAGCAGCCCGGACAGGGGGCAGGAAAAACTGTTTTTT.

This chain links TRBV5-4 with TRBJ1-1; a possible D gene is TRBD1 (5 bases). The ends were cut back, 4 bases at V and 2 bases at J, with 18 bases in the middle. The V gene's germline CDR1 is SGHNT and CDR2 YYREEE (reference sequence). The CDR3 extends over 16 amino acids. The CDR3 nucleotides read TGTGCCAGCAGCGCGGCCTTGGGGCAGAAAAACACTGAAGCTTTCTTT. Its translation: CASSAALGQKNTEAFF.

The chain carries TRBV28 and TRBJ1-2; D not resolved. The germline V gene has CDR1 MDHEN and CDR2 SYDVKM. CDR3 length equals 13 residues. V gave up 10 bases and J gave up 4 bases, with 16 bases separating them. CDR3 coding DNA: TGTGCCAACATGAACGCCCGAGGCTATGGCTACACCTTC. Translating it yields CANMNARGYGYTF.

The chain employs TRBV6-4 and TRBJ1-4; D is unresolved. The CDR3 totals 16 residues. Trimming cost V 5 bases and J 0 bases, with 13 bases left between them. CDR1 is MRHNA, CDR2 SNTAGT, per germline. The CDR3 spells CASSQNGGATNEKLFF. CDR3 coding DNA: TGTGCCAGCAGTCAGAACGGAGGAGCAACTAATGAAAAACTGTTTTTT.

The chain links TRBV12-3 or TRBV12-4 to TRBJ1-2; unclear D gene. CDR3 length: 12 residues. V gave up 0 bases and J gave up 7 bases, with 6 bases separating them. The CDR3 DNA reads TGTGCCAGCAGTTTAGCTATCAGTGGCTACACCTTC. This translates into CASSLAISGYTF.

The chain joins TRBV2 to TRBJ2-7, with a tentative D call TRBD1 (6 bases). Germline V lookup: CDR1 SNHLY, CDR2 FYNNEI. There are 13 residues in the CDR3. Trimming stripped 5 bases from V and 1 base from J, with 9 bases between. For the CDR3, the DNA is TGTGCCAGCAGTCCCAGGGGATCCTACGAGCAGTACTTC. This translates into CASSPRGSYEQYF.

This chain uses TRBV28 with TRBJ2-1, with TRBD2 identical over 11 bases. The CDR3 covers 16 residues. Germline lookup yields CDR1 MDHEN and CDR2 SYDVKM. V lost 5 bases, J lost 5 bases, and 8 bases stayed unmatched. CDR3 DNA sequence: TGTGCCAGCAGTATAGTACTAGCGGGAGCGGACAATGAGCAGTTCTTC. Its translation is CASSIVLAGADNEQFF.

V and J are TRBV18 and TRBJ1-2, with D hard to call. CDR1 is KGHSH and CDR2 is LQKENI in the germline V gene. The germline V and J ends were trimmed by 3 bases and 8 bases, with 19 bases remaining between them. The CDR3 consists of 15 residues. In nucleotides, the CDR3 is TGTGCCAGCTCACCGTCGACAACTGAAAAACAAGGCTACACCTTC. Amino acid sequence: CASSPSTTEKQGYTF.

This clone appeared a single time. The gene calls are TRBV30 and TRBJ2-5; no clear D gene. Trimming cost V 4 bases and J 5 bases, with 8 bases left between them. This CDR3 contains 11 residues. Germline V gene lookup returns CDR1 GTSNPN and CDR2 SVGIG (reference sequence). The CDR3: CAWTLSETQYF. In DNA, the CDR3 is TGTGCCTGGACTTTGAGCGAGACCCAGTACTTC.

The V call is TRBV15, the J call TRBJ2-3, with D possibly TRBD1 on 5 matching bases. V gave up 1 base and J gave up 4 bases, with 12 bases separating them. CDR1 and CDR2 from the germline V gene are LNHNV and YYDKDF (reference sequence). There are 15 residues in the CDR3. CDR3 in amino acids: CATSRGAGRPDTQYF. Here the CDR3 DNA reads TGTGCCACCAGCAGAGGGGCAGGGCGGCCAGATACGCAGTATTTT.

This clone was recorded once. This chain uses TRBV27 with TRBJ2-1, with no clear D. Germline V gives CDR1 MNHEY, CDR2 SMNVEV (reference sequence). Trimming stripped 5 bases from V and 3 bases from J, with 11 bases between. CDR3 size: 14 residues. The CDR3 nucleotides read TGTGCCAGCAGTCCAAACAGATACTACAATGAGCAGTTCTTC. As protein: CASSPNRYYNEQFF.

V gene TRBV3-1 (or the pseudogene TRBV3-2) combines with J gene TRBJ2-2, with D hard to call. The V gene's germline CDR1 is LGHDT and CDR2 YNNKEL (reference sequence). CDR3 size: 13 residues. The V and J ends lost 10 bases and 6 bases respectively, with 15 bases between them. CDR3 coding DNA: TGTGCCACCCTGCAGCGAAACGCCGGGGAGCTGTTTTTT. Amino acid sequence: CATLQRNAGELFF.

J is TRBJ2-1 and V is TRBV19, with D unclear. V was shortened by 7 bases and J by 9 bases, with 10 bases between the two germline ends. From germline, CDR1 is LNHDA and CDR2 SQIVND (reference sequence). The CDR3 length is 11 residues. The CDR3 bases are TGTGCCAGTAATAACTTCGGTGAGCAGTTCTTC. Translation: CASNNFGEQFF. The complete variable domain, with remaining parts taken from reference TRBV19 and TRBJ2-1, reads DGGITQSPKYLFRKEGQNVTLSCEQNLNHDAMYWYRQDPGQGLRLIYYSQIVNDFQKGDIAEGYSVSREKKESFPLTVTSAQKNPTAFYLCASNNFGEQFFGPGTRLTVL.

The chain combines TRBV19 with TRBJ1-1; D uncertain. Germline CDR1 LNHDA, CDR2 SQIVND (reference sequence). V was pared by 5 bases and J by 0 bases, with 7 bases between. The CDR3 has 13 residues. DNA of the CDR3: TGTGCCAGTAGTCAGTACGTGAACACTGAAGCTTTCTTT. Residues: CASSQYVNTEAFF.